This T cell receptor (beta chain) was documented in a study of blood T cell repertoires in COVID-19. Measured with immunoSEQ multiplex PCR; TCRdb has only the in-frame clones, and not every one. The top ten hold roughly 7% of the sample, which has a few hundred thousand clones, roughly 75% seen once. This receptor was identified in an older woman with acute or convalescent COVID-19. The sample comprised peripheral blood.

The CDR3 coding sequence is TGTGCCAGCAGCCCCTCCCTATCCTCGAACACCGGGGAGCTGTTTTTT. It encodes CASSPSLSSNTGELFF. The chain carries TRBV7-2 and TRBJ2-2; D is unclear. The CDR3 runs to 16 residues. CDR1 is SGHTA and CDR2 is FQGNSA in the germline V gene. The germline V and J ends were trimmed by 5 bases and 0 bases, with 13 bases remaining between them.